This TCR beta chain was sequenced in a study of naive and memory T cell subsets. Treatment of the sample: skin biopsy from saline-injected control site (resident skin T cells). Unsorted total RNA, roughly 1 to 1,100 ng, was DNase treated before reverse transcription. This clonotype counts as large. The junction had 9 bases not matched to a gene; V was cut back by 6 bases and J by 2 bases. This CDR3 is 15 amino acids long. CDR1 and CDR2 (germline): DFQATT, SNEGSKA (reference sequence). Amplification of ligated cDNA took four PCR rounds with SP2 and nested alpha and beta constant primers. TCRdb re-derived calls from the UMI-ligation and nested PCR reads in MiXCR, one entry per CDR3 protein. The top ten clones hold approximately 19% of a sample with roughly 2,000 distinct CDR3 sequences, around 4.1% of them seen once.

The chain joins TRBV20-1 to TRBJ2-5; 10 bases fit TRBD2. The TCR was taken from an adult in good health. The specimen comprised skin, sampled from a saline injection site in the skin. In nucleotides, the CDR3 is TGCAGTGCGGAGTCCCCTAGCGGGAGTCAAGAGACCCAGTACTTC. Residues: CSAESPSGSQETQYF.